The 9 T cell receptor beta chains listed next were all sequenced from one sample in a study of somatic mutations in cytotoxic T cells in rheumatoid arthritis. Sequenced by immunoSEQ multiplex PCR; TCRdb stores in-frame clones only, minus some. The repertoire holds approximately 17,000 clones, with 65% to 85% as singletons. The sequenced sample consisted of CD8+ T cells sorted from blood. All receptors derive from an adult with rheumatoid arthritis.

The genes are TRBV29-1 and TRBJ2-7; D is perhaps TRBD1 (6 bases). There are 10 residues in the CDR3. The V end was cut by 5 bases, the J end by 6 bases, with 8 bases between. Germline CDR1 SQVTM, CDR2 ANQGSEA. For the CDR3, the DNA is TGCAGCGTTATCAGGGGCGAGCAGTACTTC. This translates into CSVIRGEQYF.

The genes are TRBV7-1 and TRBJ2-6; possible D gene TRBD1, 5 bases. TRBV7-1 is assigned to the ORF class and has an uncertain function. The CDR3 is 18 residues long. V was shortened by 5 bases and J by 5 bases, with 22 bases between the two germline ends. Here the CDR3 reads CASSQTNHGQSRANVLTF. DNA of the CDR3: TGTGCCAGCAGCCAGACCAATCACGGACAAAGTCGGGCCAACGTCCTGACTTTC.

The chain uses TRBV10-3 and TRBJ2-7; 10 nucleotides line up with TRBD2. From germline, CDR1 is ENHRY and CDR2 SYGVKD. CDR3 length: 15 amino acids. V lost 9 bases to trimming and J lost 3 bases; unmatched junction nucleotides: 11. This CDR3 is CAIRGFGTSDYEQYF. CDR3 nucleotides: TGTGCCATAAGGGGGTTCGGGACTAGCGACTACGAGCAGTACTTC.

V gene TRBV6-5 combines with J gene TRBJ2-5, with 7 bases identical to TRBD1. This CDR3 has 16 residues. J lost 3 bases, V lost 4 bases, and 11 bases had no gene match. CDR1 MNHEY and CDR2 SVGAGI come from the germline V gene. CDR3 amino acids: CASSFSPGGMEETQYF. The CDR3, as DNA: TGTGCCAGCAGTTTCAGTCCAGGGGGTATGGAAGAGACCCAGTACTTC.

Here the CDR3 DNA reads TGTGCCAGCAGCAGGACGGCCGAGCAGTACTTC. Protein sequence: CASSRTAEQYF. The chain recombines TRBV7-9 with TRBJ2-7; D gene unclear. The length of the CDR3 is 11 residues. CDR1 is SEHNR and CDR2 is FQNEAQ in the germline V gene (reference sequence). Trimming pared 5 bases from V and 6 bases from J, leaving 8 bases between.

The chain uses TRBV14 and TRBJ1-1; D is perhaps TRBD1 (5 bases). CDR1 and CDR2 from the germline V gene are SGHDN and FVKESK. The CDR3 covers 15 residues. V was trimmed by 3 bases and J by 0 bases, leaving 11 bases between them. CDR3 amino acids: CASSHLGVMNTEAFF. In DNA form, the CDR3 reads TGTGCCAGCAGCCACTTAGGGGTCATGAACACTGAAGCTTTCTTT.

The chain is built from TRBV6-1 and TRBJ2-7; D is undetermined. The CDR3 covers 15 residues. Germline CDR1 is MNHNS and CDR2 is SASEGT. The V and J ends lost 0 bases and 2 bases respectively, with 11 bases between them. The CDR3 DNA reads as TGTGCCAGCAGTGAAGCGCTCGAATCCACCTACGAGCAGTACTTC. Translated, it gives CASSEALESTYEQYF.

The J gene is TRBJ2-2, the V gene TRBV27, with a tentative D call TRBD2 (6 bases). Trimming took 5 bases from V and 3 from J, leaving 13 bases between them. Germline V CDR1 and CDR2: MNHEY, SMNVEV (reference sequence). The CDR3 contains 15 residues. CDR3 in amino acids: CASSPVREDTGELFF. The CDR3 bases are TGTGCCAGCAGTCCCGTCAGGGAGGACACCGGGGAGCTGTTTTTT.

The chain employs TRBV7-9 and TRBJ2-7; D is unclear. CDR1 and CDR2 from the germline V gene are SEHNR and FQNEAQ (reference sequence). This CDR3 has 16 residues. The V gene lost 5 bases and the J gene lost 9 bases, with 26 bases spanning the gap. In DNA form, the CDR3 reads TGTGCCAGCAGCCCAACTACAAACACGCCCGCCTTGGGGCAGTACTTC. Protein product: CASSPTTNTPALGQYF.